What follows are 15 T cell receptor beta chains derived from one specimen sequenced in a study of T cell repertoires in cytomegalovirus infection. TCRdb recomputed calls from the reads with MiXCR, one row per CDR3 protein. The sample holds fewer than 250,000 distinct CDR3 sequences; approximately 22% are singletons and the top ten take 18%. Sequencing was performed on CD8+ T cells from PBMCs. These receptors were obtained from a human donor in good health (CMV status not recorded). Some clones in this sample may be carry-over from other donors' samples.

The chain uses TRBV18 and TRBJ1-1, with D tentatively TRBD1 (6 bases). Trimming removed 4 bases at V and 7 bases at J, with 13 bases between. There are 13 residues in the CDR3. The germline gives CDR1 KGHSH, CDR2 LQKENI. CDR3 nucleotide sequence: TGTGCCAGCTCACTTCCGGGACACCTTGAAGCTTTCTTT. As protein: CASSLPGHLEAFF.

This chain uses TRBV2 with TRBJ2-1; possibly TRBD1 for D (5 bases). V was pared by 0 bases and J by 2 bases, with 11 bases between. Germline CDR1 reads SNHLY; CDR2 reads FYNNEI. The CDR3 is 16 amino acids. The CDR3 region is CASSEAGRGTYNEQFF. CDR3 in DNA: TGTGCCAGCAGTGAAGCAGGTAGGGGTACCTACAATGAGCAGTTCTTC.

The CDR3 region has the DNA TGCAGCGCCTCATGGAGTGATGGGGGCTACACCTTC. Translated: CSASWSDGGYTF. The chain carries TRBV29-1 and TRBJ1-2, with D hard to call. V shed 7 bases and J shed 8 bases, with 17 bases lying between them. CDR3 size: 12 residues. Germline V gene lookup returns CDR1 SQVTM and CDR2 ANQGSEA.

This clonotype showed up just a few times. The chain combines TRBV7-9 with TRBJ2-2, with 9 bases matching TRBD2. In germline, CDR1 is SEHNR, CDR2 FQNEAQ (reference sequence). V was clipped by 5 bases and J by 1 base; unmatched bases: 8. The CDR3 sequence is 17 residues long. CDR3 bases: TGTGCCAGCAGCACCCCACTAGCGGGTGTGAACACCGGGGAGCTGTTTTTT. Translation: CASSTPLAGVNTGELFF.

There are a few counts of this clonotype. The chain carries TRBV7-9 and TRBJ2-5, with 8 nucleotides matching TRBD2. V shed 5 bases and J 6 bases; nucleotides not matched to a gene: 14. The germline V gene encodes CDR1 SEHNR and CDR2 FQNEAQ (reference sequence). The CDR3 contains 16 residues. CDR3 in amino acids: CASSLGPGGAVKTQYF. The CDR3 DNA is TGTGCCAGCAGCCTAGGACCGGGGGGGGCCGTGAAGACCCAGTACTTC. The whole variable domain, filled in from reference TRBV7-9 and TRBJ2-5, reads DTGVSQNPRHKITKRGQNVTFRCDPISEHNRLYWYRQTLGQGPEFLTYFQNEAQLEKSRLLSDRFSAERPKGSFSTLEIQRTEQGDSAMYLCASSLGPGGAVKTQYFGPGTRLLVL.

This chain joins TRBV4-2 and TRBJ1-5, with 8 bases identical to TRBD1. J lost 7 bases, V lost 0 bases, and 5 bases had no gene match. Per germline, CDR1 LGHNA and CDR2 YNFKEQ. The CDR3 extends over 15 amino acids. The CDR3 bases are TGTGCCAGCAGCCAAGACTCACAGGGGGAACAGCCCCAGCATTTT. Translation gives CASSQDSQGEQPQHF.

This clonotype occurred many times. CDR3 region: CASSFRGGQGAYEQYF. Here the CDR3 DNA reads TGTGCCAGCAGCTTCCGGGGGGGGCAGGGGGCCTACGAGCAGTACTTC. This rearrangement joins TRBV7-8 to TRBJ2-7, with a weak D call TRBD2 (8 bases). The CDR3 spans 16 residues. V was pared by 3 bases and J by 2 bases, with 17 bases between. CDR1 and CDR2 (germline): SGHVS, FQNEAQ.

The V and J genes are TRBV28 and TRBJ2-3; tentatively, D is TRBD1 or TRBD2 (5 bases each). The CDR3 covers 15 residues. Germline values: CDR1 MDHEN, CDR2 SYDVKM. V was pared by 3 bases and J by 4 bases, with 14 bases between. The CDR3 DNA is TGTGCCAGCAGTTTCGGGGTTAGGGGCCCAGATACGCAGTATTTT. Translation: CASSFGVRGPDTQYF.

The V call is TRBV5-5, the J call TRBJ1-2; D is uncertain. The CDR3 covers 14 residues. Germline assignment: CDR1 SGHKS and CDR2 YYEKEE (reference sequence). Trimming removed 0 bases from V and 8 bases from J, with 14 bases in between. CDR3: CASSLVYGSLGYTF. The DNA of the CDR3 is TGTGCCAGCAGCTTGGTATACGGGTCCCTCGGCTACACCTTC.

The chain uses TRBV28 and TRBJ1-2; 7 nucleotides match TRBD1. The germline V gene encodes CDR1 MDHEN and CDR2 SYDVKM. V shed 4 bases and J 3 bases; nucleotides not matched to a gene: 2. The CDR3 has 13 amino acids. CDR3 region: CASSWDSYYGYTF. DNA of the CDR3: TGTGCCAGCAGTTGGGACAGCTACTATGGCTACACCTTC.

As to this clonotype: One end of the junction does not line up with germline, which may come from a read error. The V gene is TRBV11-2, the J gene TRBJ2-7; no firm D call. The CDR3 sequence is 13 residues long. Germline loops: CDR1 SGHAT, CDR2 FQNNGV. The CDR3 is CANSLDGTYEQYF. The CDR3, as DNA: TGTGCCAACAGCTTAGACGGTACCTACGAGCAGTACTTC.

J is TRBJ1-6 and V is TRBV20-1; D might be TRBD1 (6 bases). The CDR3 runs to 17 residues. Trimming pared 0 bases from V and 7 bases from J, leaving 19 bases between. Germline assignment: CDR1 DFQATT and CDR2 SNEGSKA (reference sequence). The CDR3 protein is CSARDIGGGLENSPLHF. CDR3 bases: TGCAGTGCTAGAGATATAGGTGGGGGGCTGGAAAATTCACCCCTCCACTTT.

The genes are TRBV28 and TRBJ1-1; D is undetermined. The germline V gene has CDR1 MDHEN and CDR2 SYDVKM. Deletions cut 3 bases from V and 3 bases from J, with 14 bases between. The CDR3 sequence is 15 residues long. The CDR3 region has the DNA TGTGCCAGCAGTTTGCTGGGCCATAGAGACACTGAAGCTTTCTTT. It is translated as CASSLLGHRDTEAFF. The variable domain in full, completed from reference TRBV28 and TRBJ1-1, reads DVKVTQSSRYLVKRTGEKVFLECVQDMDHENMFWYRQDPGLGLRLIYFSYDVKMKEKGDIPEGYSVSREKKERFSLILESASTNQTSMYLCASSLLGHRDTEAFFGQGTRLTVV.

The CDR3 region has the DNA TGTGCCAGCAGCCAAGACGGGACAGCCGTAAATTCACCCCTCCACTTT. Protein sequence: CASSQDGTAVNSPLHF. The V gene is TRBV28, the J gene TRBJ1-6, with 7 nucleotides matching TRBD1. Trimming cost V 6 bases and J 7 bases; bases outside gene matches: 12. The CDR3 is 16 amino acids. Germline values: CDR1 MDHEN, CDR2 SYDVKM.

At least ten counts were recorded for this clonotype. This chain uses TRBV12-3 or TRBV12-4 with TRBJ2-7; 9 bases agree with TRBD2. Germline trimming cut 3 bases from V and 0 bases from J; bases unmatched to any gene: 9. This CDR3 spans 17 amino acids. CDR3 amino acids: CASSFSGLAESSYEQYF. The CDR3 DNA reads TGTGCCAGCAGTTTCTCGGGACTAGCTGAAAGCTCCTACGAGCAGTACTTC.